A selection of T cell receptor beta chains follows, all from one sample in a study of T cells in Graves' hyperthyroidism and ophthalmopathy. MiXCR, run by TCRdb on the multiplex PCR reads, gives a single entry per CDR3 protein. The sample yields 250,000 to 300,000 distinct CDR3 sequences, around 13% seen once. The sequenced sample was blood. Receptors originate from a woman aged 40 to 50 with Graves' hyperthyroidism. The CDR3 runs from the conserved cysteine through the conserved F or W. The D gene is left open where the match is weak. The size entry is marked missing in some rows and otherwise reads once, few, many or a size class.

d_gene: .
j_gene: TRBJ1-2
abundance: many
v_gene: TRBV12-3/TRBV12-4
CDR3nt: TGTGCCAGCAGTTTCAGAGTTTTTGGGTATGGGTATGGCTACACCTTC
CDR3aa: CASSFRVFGYGYGYTF

d_gene: TRBD2
j_gene: TRBJ2-2
abundance: .
v_gene: TRBV10-2
CDR3nt: TGCGCCAGCAGTTTAAATCCTACTAGCGCCGGGGAGCTGTTTTTT
CDR3aa: CASSLNPTSAGELFF

d_gene: TRBD2
j_gene: TRBJ2-5
abundance: .
v_gene: TRBV20-1
CDR3nt: TGCAGTGCTAGCTGGGGGGGACTAGCGGGGACCCAGTACTTC
CDR3aa: CSASWGGLAGTQYF

d_gene: .
j_gene: TRBJ1-3
abundance: many
v_gene: TRBV6-6
CDR3nt: TGTGCCAGCAGTTACTCGACAGGCCTCTCTGGAAACACCATATATTTT
CDR3aa: CASSYSTGLSGNTIYF

d_gene: .
j_gene: TRBJ1-3
abundance: .
v_gene: TRBV3-1
CDR3nt: TGTGCCAGCAGCCATGGCAGCCGTGGGAGAAACACCATATATTTT
CDR3aa: CASSHGSRGRNTIYF

d_gene: .
j_gene: TRBJ2-7
abundance: many
v_gene: TRBV27
CDR3nt: TGTGCCAGCAGTTTATGGAGGGGACCCTCACTCGAGCAGTACTTC
CDR3aa: CASSLWRGPSLEQYF

d_gene: .
j_gene: TRBJ1-6
abundance: many
v_gene: TRBV4-1
CDR3nt: TGCGCCAGCAGCCAAGTAGGGGGAGCTTCACCCCTCCACTTT
CDR3aa: CASSQVGGASPLHF

d_gene: TRBD1
j_gene: TRBJ1-3
abundance: few
v_gene: TRBV7-9
CDR3nt: TGTGCCAGCAGCAAAGGGGGACAGGGGGCGTATGGAAACACCATATATTTT
CDR3aa: CASSKGGQGAYGNTIYF

d_gene: .
j_gene: TRBJ1-4
abundance: many
v_gene: TRBV13
CDR3nt: TGTGCCAGCAGCATCCGGGGTCCTAATGAAAAACTGTTTTTT
CDR3aa: CASSIRGPNEKLFF

d_gene: .
j_gene: TRBJ2-3
abundance: .
v_gene: TRBV12-3/TRBV12-4
CDR3nt: TGTGCCAGCAGTTTAGACAGTAGCACAGATACGCTGTATTTT
CDR3aa: CASSLDSSTDTLYF

d_gene: .
j_gene: TRBJ1-1
abundance: many
v_gene: TRBV6-2/TRBV6-3
CDR3nt: TGTGCCAGCAGTTACTCGAGAGCGGGGACTGAAGCTTTCTTT
CDR3aa: CASSYSRAGTEAFF

d_gene: .
j_gene: TRBJ1-1
abundance: many
v_gene: TRBV19
CDR3nt: TGTGCCAGTAGTATAGATCGCTCCGCTGAAGCTTTCTTT
CDR3aa: CASSIDRSAEAFF

d_gene: TRBD2
j_gene: TRBJ2-5
abundance: .
v_gene: TRBV14
CDR3nt: TGTGCCAGCAGCCAAGTTACGGGACTAGCGGGACTAGAGACCCAGTACTTC
CDR3aa: CASSQVTGLAGLETQYF

d_gene: .
j_gene: TRBJ1-5
abundance: .
v_gene: TRBV6-1
CDR3nt: TGTGCCAGCAGCTCCACCTCGGTTGGCAATCAGCCCCAGCATTTT
CDR3aa: CASSSTSVGNQPQHF

d_gene: TRBD1
j_gene: TRBJ2-3
abundance: many
v_gene: TRBV6-1
CDR3nt: TGTGCCAGCAGGCAAACAGGGGAAGATACGCAGTATTTT
CDR3aa: CASRQTGEDTQYF

d_gene: .
j_gene: TRBJ2-1
abundance: few
v_gene: TRBV9
CDR3nt: TGTGCCAGCAGCGTAGCCCCCCTCAATGAGCAGTTCTTC
CDR3aa: CASSVAPLNEQFF

d_gene: .
j_gene: TRBJ2-1
abundance: many
v_gene: TRBV2
CDR3nt: TGTGCCAGCAGTCACCCGGGATGGGGCAATGAGCAGTTCTTC
CDR3aa: CASSHPGWGNEQFF

d_gene: TRBD1
j_gene: TRBJ1-1
abundance: many
v_gene: TRBV7-9
CDR3nt: TGTGCCAGCAGCTGGATAGGACAGGACACTGAAGCTTTCTTT
CDR3aa: CASSWIGQDTEAFF

d_gene: TRBD2
j_gene: TRBJ2-1
abundance: few
v_gene: TRBV9
CDR3nt: TGTGCCAGCAGCCCTCCCGCGGGGGAGGGATACAATGAGCAGTTCTTC
CDR3aa: CASSPPAGEGYNEQFF

d_gene: TRBD2
j_gene: TRBJ2-1
abundance: .
v_gene: TRBV20-1
CDR3nt: TGCAGCGCCGCGGCGGGAGGGCCCAATGAGCAGTTCTTC
CDR3aa: CSAAAGGPNEQFF

d_gene: TRBD2
j_gene: TRBJ2-1
abundance: few
v_gene: TRBV14
CDR3nt: TGTGCCAGCAGCCGACGACTAGCGGGTCTTAATGAGCAGTTCTTC
CDR3aa: CASSRRLAGLNEQFF

d_gene: TRBD2
j_gene: TRBJ2-3
abundance: .
v_gene: TRBV9
CDR3nt: TGTGCCAGCAGCGTAGGCCCCGGAGCTAGCGGGAGGAGCACAGATACGCAGTATTTT
CDR3aa: CASSVGPGASGRSTDTQYF

d_gene: .
j_gene: TRBJ2-2
abundance: .
v_gene: TRBV12-3/TRBV12-4
CDR3nt: TGTGCCAGCAGTTTGGAACAACCGCACACCGGGGAGCTGTTTTTT
CDR3aa: CASSLEQPHTGELFF

d_gene: .
j_gene: TRBJ1-1
abundance: many
v_gene: TRBV19
CDR3nt: TGTGCCAGTAGCCCAGTAGCGGCAAACACTGAAGCTTTCTTT
CDR3aa: CASSPVAANTEAFF

d_gene: .
j_gene: TRBJ2-3
abundance: few
v_gene: TRBV24-1
CDR3nt: TGTGCCACCTCTCGATCCTCGAGCACAGATACGCAGTATTTT
CDR3aa: CATSRSSSTDTQYF

d_gene: .
j_gene: TRBJ2-7
abundance: many
v_gene: TRBV20-1
CDR3nt: TGCAGTGCTGAACAGACAGAGGCCTACGAGCAGTACTTC
CDR3aa: CSAEQTEAYEQYF

d_gene: .
j_gene: TRBJ2-1
abundance: many
v_gene: TRBV11-3
CDR3nt: TGTGCCAGCAAGGGGGAAGGGACGGGTGAGCAGTTCTTC
CDR3aa: CASKGEGTGEQFF

d_gene: TRBD1
j_gene: TRBJ1-2
abundance: .
v_gene: TRBV10-2
CDR3nt: TGCGCCAGCAGTGATTCCGGGACAGTCTATGGCTACACCTTC
CDR3aa: CASSDSGTVYGYTF

d_gene: .
j_gene: TRBJ2-5
abundance: many
v_gene: TRBV28
CDR3nt: TGTGCCAGCAGTAAACAGGGAATTGAGACCCAGTACTTC
CDR3aa: CASSKQGIETQYF

d_gene: TRBD1
j_gene: TRBJ2-7
abundance: .
v_gene: TRBV28
CDR3nt: TGTGCCAGCAGTAAGGACAGGGCCCGGTCCTACGAGCAGTACTTC
CDR3aa: CASSKDRARSYEQYF

d_gene: TRBD1
j_gene: TRBJ1-5
abundance: many
v_gene: TRBV20-1
CDR3nt: TGCAGTGCTAGCCCTGGGACAGGCGGTAATCAGCCCCAGCATTTT
CDR3aa: CSASPGTGGNQPQHF

d_gene: .
j_gene: TRBJ2-7
abundance: many
v_gene: TRBV20-1
CDR3nt: TGCAGTCCTTACAAGGGGACCTACGAGCAGTACTTC
CDR3aa: CSPYKGTYEQYF

d_gene: .
j_gene: TRBJ1-2
abundance: many
v_gene: TRBV24-1
CDR3nt: TGTGCCACCAGCCGGGACGGCTATGGCTACACCTTC
CDR3aa: CATSRDGYGYTF

d_gene: .
j_gene: TRBJ1-2
abundance: many
v_gene: TRBV3-1
CDR3nt: TGTGCCAGCAGCCCTCAGTGGAGACCTAACTATGGCTACACCTTC
CDR3aa: CASSPQWRPNYGYTF

d_gene: TRBD2
j_gene: TRBJ2-7
abundance: many
v_gene: TRBV27
CDR3nt: TGTGCCAGCAGTTTAAGTCGGACTAGCGGAGGTTACGAGCAGTACTTC
CDR3aa: CASSLSRTSGGYEQYF

d_gene: TRBD1
j_gene: TRBJ2-7
abundance: many
v_gene: TRBV5-8
CDR3nt: TGTGCCAGCAGCTCGGGACAGGAGGGATACGAGCAGTACTTC
CDR3aa: CASSSGQEGYEQYF

d_gene: .
j_gene: TRBJ1-2
abundance: .
v_gene: TRBV4-1
CDR3nt: TGCGCCAGCAGCCAAGTATCTGTCGGTACTAACTATGGCTACACCTTC
CDR3aa: CASSQVSVGTNYGYTF

d_gene: TRBD1
j_gene: TRBJ1-5
abundance: .
v_gene: TRBV20-1
CDR3nt: TGCAGTGCTAGAGCCGGGGACAGCTGGCAGCCCCAGCATTTT
CDR3aa: CSARAGDSWQPQHF

d_gene: .
j_gene: TRBJ2-3
abundance: many
v_gene: TRBV4-1
CDR3nt: TGCGCCAGCAGCCAAGCCCCAAGGGGTACGCAGTATTTT
CDR3aa: CASSQAPRGTQYF

d_gene: TRBD2
j_gene: TRBJ2-1
abundance: many
v_gene: TRBV25-1
CDR3nt: TGTGCCAGCAGTTATGAGGGACTAGCGGGAGGATACTCCTACAATGAGCAGTTCTTC
CDR3aa: CASSYEGLAGGYSYNEQFF

d_gene: .
j_gene: TRBJ2-1
abundance: many
v_gene: TRBV10-3
CDR3nt: TGTGCCATCAGCGGGACACTATACAATGAGCAGTTCTTC
CDR3aa: CAISGTLYNEQFF

d_gene: .
j_gene: TRBJ1-1
abundance: many
v_gene: TRBV7-9
CDR3nt: TGTGCCAGCAGCTTAGGCCGGAGCAATATGAACACTGAAGCTTTCTTT
CDR3aa: CASSLGRSNMNTEAFF

d_gene: .
j_gene: TRBJ2-2
abundance: many
v_gene: TRBV20-1
CDR3nt: TGCAGTGCTAGCGGCACGAACACCGGGGAGCTGTTTTTT
CDR3aa: CSASGTNTGELFF

d_gene: TRBD2
j_gene: TRBJ2-5
abundance: .
v_gene: TRBV27
CDR3nt: TGTGCCAGCAGTCCCAGCGGGAGAGGTGCGGAGACCCAGTACTTC
CDR3aa: CASSPSGRGAETQYF

d_gene: .
j_gene: TRBJ1-1
abundance: .
v_gene: TRBV6-1
CDR3nt: TGTGCCAGCAGCCGGGCAACAGCCTCGGGAACTGAAGCTTTCTTT
CDR3aa: CASSRATASGTEAFF

d_gene: TRBD1
j_gene: TRBJ2-7
abundance: few
v_gene: TRBV5-5
CDR3nt: TGTGCCAGCAGCTACCACAGGGGTGGCTCCTACGAGCAGTACTTC
CDR3aa: CASSYHRGGSYEQYF

d_gene: TRBD1
j_gene: TRBJ2-3
abundance: many
v_gene: TRBV7-9
CDR3nt: TGTGCCAGCAGCTCCGGAGAGGGGGCGCGCACAGATACGCAGTATTTT
CDR3aa: CASSSGEGARTDTQYF

d_gene: .
j_gene: TRBJ1-1
abundance: many
v_gene: TRBV20-1
CDR3nt: TGCAGTGTGAGGGGTTCCAGGGTCATGAACACTGAAGCTTTCTTT
CDR3aa: CSVRGSRVMNTEAFF

d_gene: TRBD2
j_gene: TRBJ2-2
abundance: many
v_gene: TRBV7-6
CDR3nt: TGTGCCAGCAGCTACTATAGCGGGGTGAACACCGGGGAGCTGTTTTTT
CDR3aa: CASSYYSGVNTGELFF

d_gene: .
j_gene: TRBJ1-2
abundance: many
v_gene: TRBV12-3/TRBV12-4
CDR3nt: TGTGCCAGCAGGCAGTTCGCGGGACTCGAGTATGGCTACACCTTC
CDR3aa: CASRQFAGLEYGYTF

d_gene: TRBD1
j_gene: TRBJ1-4
abundance: many
v_gene: TRBV11-1
CDR3nt: TGTGCCAGCAGCCGGGACAGAACTAATGAAAAACTGTTTTTT
CDR3aa: CASSRDRTNEKLFF

d_gene: .
j_gene: TRBJ2-3
abundance: .
v_gene: TRBV20-1
CDR3nt: TGCAGTGCTGAGGGGTACAGTGCCACAGATACGCAGTATTTT
CDR3aa: CSAEGYSATDTQYF

d_gene: .
j_gene: TRBJ2-7
abundance: .
v_gene: TRBV27
CDR3nt: TGTGCCAGCAGTTTTGGGGCAGGGCGGGAGCAGTACTTC
CDR3aa: CASSFGAGREQYF

d_gene: .
j_gene: TRBJ2-5
abundance: many
v_gene: TRBV20-1
CDR3nt: TGCAGTGCTAGAGGCCCAAGGGCAGGGTTGGGGGAGACCCAGTACTTC
CDR3aa: CSARGPRAGLGETQYF